These T cell receptor beta chains were read from a single sample in a study of OX40 agonist ivuxolimab in advanced cancers. Clones were sequenced by immunoSEQ multiplex PCR, and TCRdb holds only the in-frame ones, with some missing. The table has approximately 70,000 clones, roughly 84% seen once; the top ten hold approximately 0.27%. The specimen was CD4+ or CD8+ T cells sorted from blood, collected in a trial of the OX40 agonist ivuxolimab. Receptors originate from an adult with an advanced solid tumor such as melanoma, head and neck, liver or kidney cancer. The CDR3 runs from the conserved cysteine through the conserved F or W. D genes are given only for firm matches. The size of a clone is reported for some rows only, either as once, few or many, or as a class for expanded clones.

j_gene	abundance	d_gene	v_gene	CDR3nt	CDR3aa
TRBJ2-7	.	TRBD2	TRBV5-6	TGTGCCAGCAGCGCCACGGGACTAGCCTTCTCCGAGCAGTACTTC	CASSATGLAFSEQYF
TRBJ1-2	.	.	TRBV10-3	TGTGCCATCCTCGAGGGGACGACTGGCTACACCTTC	CAILEGTTGYTF
TRBJ2-3	once	TRBD2	TRBV10-3	TGTGCCATCAGTGACAATAGCGGGAGGTGGGCAGATACGCAGTATTTT	CAISDNSGRWADTQYF
TRBJ1-1	.	TRBD1	TRBV11-3	TGTGCCAGCACCGTGACAGGGCAGGGGAACACTGAAGCTTTCTTT	CASTVTGQGNTEAFF
TRBJ2-7	.	.	TRBV5-1	TGCGCCAGCAGCTTGGAGGGCTGGAGCTACGAGCAGTACTTC	CASSLEGWSYEQYF
TRBJ1-2	.	TRBD1	TRBV29-1	TGCAGCGTTGCCCCCGGGTCAGGGGGATTCTATGGCTACACCTTC	CSVAPGSGGFYGYTF
TRBJ2-7	.	TRBD1	TRBV10-1	TGCGCCAGCATGGGACAGGGCTCCTACGAGCAGTACTTC	CASMGQGSYEQYF
TRBJ1-2	.	TRBD1	TRBV28	TGTGCCAGCAGATTTCTGGGGGTGGACAGGGTGCGTGGCTACACCTTC	CASRFLGVDRVRGYTF
TRBJ1-1	.	.	TRBV5-1	TGCGCCAGCAGCTTGGGGGGACGTATGAACACTGAAGCTTTCTTT	CASSLGGRMNTEAFF
TRBJ2-1	.	TRBD1	TRBV15	TGTGCCACCAGCAGACCAGAGGACAGGGTAAAGTCGTACAATGAGCAGTTCTTC	CATSRPEDRVKSYNEQFF
TRBJ2-3	.	TRBD2	TRBV11-2	TGTGCCAGCAGCTTGGGACTAGGGGGCACAGATACGCAGTATTTT	CASSLGLGGTDTQYF
TRBJ1-5	.	TRBD1	TRBV28	TGTGCCAGCAGTTTCAAACAGGGGGCCCTACTCTATAGCAATCAGCCCCAGCATTTT	CASSFKQGALLYSNQPQHF
TRBJ2-7	.	.	TRBV5-4	TGTGCCAGCAGCCAATCCGGGACGCTGATCTACGAGCAGTACTTC	CASSQSGTLIYEQYF
TRBJ2-3	.	TRBD2	TRBV20-1	TGCAGGGGGACTAGGTCAGATACGCAGTATTTT	CRGTRSDTQYF
TRBJ2-5	.	.	TRBV14	TGTGCCAGCAGCCAAGCTTTCAGGGGGAGGGAGACCCAGTACTTC	CASSQAFRGRETQYF
TRBJ1-1	.	.	TRBV29-1	TGCAGCGTTGAAGATCCGGTGCGGGGGGGAACTGAAGCTTTCTTT	CSVEDPVRGGTEAFF
TRBJ2-7	.	.	TRBV20-1	TGCAGTCCGGGGTCCTCCTACGAGCAGTACTTC	CSPGSSYEQYF
TRBJ1-5	.	.	TRBV2	TGTGCCAGCATGAGGCAGTCTAATCAGCCCCAGCATTTT	CASMRQSNQPQHF
TRBJ2-7	once	TRBD2	TRBV4-3	TGCGCCAGCAGCCGGACTGCAGCGGGAGGGACCTACGAGCAGTACTTC	CASSRTAAGGTYEQYF
TRBJ1-2	few	TRBD1	TRBV10-1	TGCGCCAGCAGTGAGGCAGGGGGCGCCGGCTACACCTTC	CASSEAGGAGYTF
TRBJ1-2	few	.	TRBV18	TGTGCCAGCTCAGGGGACGGGCCGAACTATGGCTACACCTTC	CASSGDGPNYGYTF
TRBJ1-5	.	TRBD1	TRBV2	TGTGCCAGCAGTGAAGAGACAGGGGGCGGTCAGCCCCAGCATTTT	CASSEETGGGQPQHF
TRBJ2-7	.	.	TRBV12-1	TGTGCCAGCAGCTTTGATGGATGGCGCCTCTGGGAGCAGTACTTC	CASSFDGWRLWEQYF
TRBJ1-1	.	TRBD1	TRBV10-3	TGTGCCATCGCACTCGGACAGGGGGCCACTGAAGCTTTCTTT	CAIALGQGATEAFF
TRBJ1-2	.	.	TRBV6-1	TGTGCCAGCAGTGAAGCCCAGACAGCAAACTATGGCTACACCTTC	CASSEAQTANYGYTF
TRBJ2-1	.	TRBD2	TRBV29-1	TGCAGCGTTGTACGGATCGCGGGAGGAGTCGCCTACAATGAGCAGTTCTTC	CSVVRIAGGVAYNEQFF
TRBJ2-1	.	TRBD2	TRBV7-2	TGTGCCAGCAGCTCAAGCGGGAGTAGGTACAATGAGCAGTTCTTC	CASSSSGSRYNEQFF
TRBJ2-2	few	TRBD2	TRBV19	TGTGCCAGTAGTATGGCTAGCGGGATGAACACCGGGGAGCTGTTTTTT	CASSMASGMNTGELFF
TRBJ2-2	.	TRBD1	TRBV9	TGTGCCAGCAGCACAGGGACAGGGGGCGGGGAGCTGTTTTTT	CASSTGTGGGELFF
TRBJ1-2	.	.	TRBV28	TGTGCCAGCAGTTTGAGCGGGGGCCTAGGTTGGTACACCTTC	CASSLSGGLGWYTF
TRBJ2-5	.	.	TRBV18	TGTGCCAGCTCACCGGACTACCAAGAGACCCAGTACTTC	CASSPDYQETQYF
TRBJ2-7	once	.	TRBV6-5	TGTGCCAGCAGTTACTACCCAGGGCTGAGCTCCTACGAGCAGTACTTC	CASSYYPGLSSYEQYF
TRBJ2-7	.	TRBD1	TRBV11-3	TGTGCCAGCAGCCGAGAGACAGGGTCGACCTACGAGCAGTACTTC	CASSRETGSTYEQYF
TRBJ1-2	.	.	TRBV7-9	TGTGCCAGCAGCCCCTGGGGGGGGAAGTCGCGGGGCGACGCTGGCTACACCTTC	CASSPWGGKSRGDAGYTF
TRBJ2-1	.	.	TRBV19	TGTGCCAGTCGGAAAACTGACCTCCGGAGGCAGTTCTTC	CASRKTDLRRQFF
TRBJ2-7	.	TRBD2	TRBV10-3	TGTGCCATCAGTGAAGCTGTGGGACTAGCGGGAGGTGGCGAGCAGTACTTC	CAISEAVGLAGGGEQYF
TRBJ2-7	.	.	TRBV4-1	TGCGCCAGCAGCCAAGACCCGGGGGTGAGCTCCTACGAGCAGTACTTC	CASSQDPGVSSYEQYF
TRBJ2-5	once	.	TRBV5-1	TGCGCCAGCAGCGTTAGCCACCAAGAGACCCAGTACTTC	CASSVSHQETQYF
TRBJ1-2	.	.	TRBV21-1	TGTGCCGCGACAGGGGAAGTAGGGTATGGCTACACCTTC	CAATGEVGYGYTF
TRBJ1-3	.	.	TRBV6-1	TGTGCCAGCAGTGAAGCAGTGGGTCCTGGAAACACCATATATTTT	CASSEAVGPGNTIYF
TRBJ2-2	.	.	TRBV5-1	TGCGCCAGCAGCTTGGACCCGCCCTGGCCCACCGGGGAGCTGTTTTTT	CASSLDPPWPTGELFF
TRBJ1-4	.	.	TRBV2	TGTGCCAGCGGACCCGTAACTAATGAAAAACTGTTTTTT	CASGPVTNEKLFF
TRBJ2-2	.	.	TRBV19	TGTGCCAGTAGTGCGTATGCCGGGGAGCTGTTTTTT	CASSAYAGELFF
TRBJ1-4	.	.	TRBV19	TGTGCCAGTAGTATTGGGTCAGGTACTGAAAAACTGTTTTTT	CASSIGSGTEKLFF
TRBJ1-1	.	.	TRBV11-3	TGTGCCAGCAGCTTAGGGCCGACGAACACTGAAGCTTTCTTT	CASSLGPTNTEAFF
TRBJ1-5	.	.	TRBV6-5	TGTGCCAGCAGTTTCAGGAAAAATCAGCCCCAGCATTTT	CASSFRKNQPQHF